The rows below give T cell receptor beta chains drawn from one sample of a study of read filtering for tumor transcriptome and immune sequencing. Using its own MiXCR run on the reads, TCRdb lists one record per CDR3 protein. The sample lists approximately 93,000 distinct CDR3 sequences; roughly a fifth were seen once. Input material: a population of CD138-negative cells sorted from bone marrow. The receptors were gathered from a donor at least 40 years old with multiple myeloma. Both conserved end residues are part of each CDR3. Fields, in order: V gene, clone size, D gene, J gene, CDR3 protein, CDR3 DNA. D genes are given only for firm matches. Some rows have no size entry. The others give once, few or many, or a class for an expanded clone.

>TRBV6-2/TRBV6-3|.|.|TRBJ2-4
CASSYQGAKNIQYF
TGTGCCAGCAGTTATCAGGGGGCCAAAAACATTCAGTACTTC
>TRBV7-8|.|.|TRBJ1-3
CASSLGTTSGNTIYF
TGTGCCAGCAGCTTAGGGACGACCTCTGGAAACACCATATATTTT
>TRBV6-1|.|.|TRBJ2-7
CASIRGSWYEQHF
TGTGCCAGCATCCGGGGATCTTGGTACGAGCAGCACTTC
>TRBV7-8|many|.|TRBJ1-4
CASSLGGLALNEKLFF
TGTGCCAGCAGCTTAGGGGGACTTGCCTTAAATGAAAAACTGTTTTTT
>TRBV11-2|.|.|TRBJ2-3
CASSLGGARATDTQYF
TGTGCCAGCAGCTTAGGTGGGGCCAGAGCCACAGATACGCAGTATTTT
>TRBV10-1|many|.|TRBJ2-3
CASSVVGTATDTQYF
TGCGCCAGCAGTGTAGTCGGCACTGCAACAGATACGCAGTATTTT
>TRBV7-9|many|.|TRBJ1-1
CASSLVGGKGLTEAFF
TGTGCCAGCAGCTTAGTCGGGGGGAAGGGCCTCACTGAAGCTTTCTTT
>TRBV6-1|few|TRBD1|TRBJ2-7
CASSEAETGTYYEQYF
TGTGCCAGCAGTGAAGCGGAGACAGGGACCTACTACGAGCAGTACTTC
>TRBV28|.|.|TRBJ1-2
CASSSPADTYGYTF
TGTGCCAGCAGTTCCCCCGCCGACACCTATGGCTACACCTTC
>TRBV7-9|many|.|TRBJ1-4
CASSVPNEKLFF
TGTGCCAGCAGCGTCCCGAATGAAAAACTGTTTTTT
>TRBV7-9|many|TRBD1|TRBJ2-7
CASSPGQGEYEQYF
TGTGCCAGCAGCCCGGGACAGGGGGAGTACGAGCAGTACTTC
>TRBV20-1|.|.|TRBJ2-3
CSALRQGTDTQYF
TGCAGTGCGCTACGACAGGGCACAGATACGCAGTATTTT
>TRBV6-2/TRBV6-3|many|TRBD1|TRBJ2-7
CASSYGTAINEQYF
TGTGCCAGCAGTTACGGGACAGCTATCAACGAGCAGTACTTC
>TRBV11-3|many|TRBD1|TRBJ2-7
CASSLVDRDRGRIGYEQYF
TGTGCCAGCAGCTTGGTCGATCGGGACAGGGGGCGCATAGGCTACGAGCAGTACTTC
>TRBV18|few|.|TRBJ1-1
CASSRIELDSEAFF
TGTGCCAGCTCACGCATCGAGTTAGACAGTGAAGCTTTCTTT
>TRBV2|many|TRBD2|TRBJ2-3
CASRGVQRGYGRTDTQYF
TGTGCCAGCAGGGGGGTCCAGCGGGGGTACGGACGGACAGATACGCAGTATTTT
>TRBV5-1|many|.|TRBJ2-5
CASSLGRGIQETQYF
TGCGCCAGCAGCTTGGGTCGGGGAATTCAAGAGACCCAGTACTTC
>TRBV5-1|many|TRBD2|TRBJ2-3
CASSRTSGGATDTQYF
TGCGCCAGCAGCCGGACTAGCGGGGGGGCAACAGATACGCAGTATTTT
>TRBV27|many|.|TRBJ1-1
CASNQAMNTEAFF
TGTGCCAGCAATCAAGCGATGAACACTGAAGCTTTCTTT
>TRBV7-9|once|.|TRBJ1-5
CASSDRRDQPQHF
TGTGCCAGCAGCGACAGAAGGGATCAGCCCCAGCATTTT
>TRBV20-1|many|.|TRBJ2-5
CSARALGVSRTQYF
TGCAGTGCTAGAGCCCTCGGGGTATCGAGGACCCAGTACTTC
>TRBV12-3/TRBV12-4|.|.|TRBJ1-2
CASKSRGGYTF
TGTGCCAGCAAGAGCAGGGGAGGCTACACCTTC
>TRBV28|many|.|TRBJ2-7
CASRRELGYEQYF
TGTGCCAGTCGTCGGGAACTCGGCTACGAGCAGTACTTC
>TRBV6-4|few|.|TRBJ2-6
CASSEDTGANVLTF
TGTGCCAGCAGTGAAGATACTGGGGCCAACGTCCTGACTTTC
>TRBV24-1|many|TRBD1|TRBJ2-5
CATSDSKQGGQETQYF
TGTGCCACCAGTGATTCAAAACAGGGGGGTCAAGAGACCCAGTACTTC
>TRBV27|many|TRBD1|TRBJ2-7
CASAPGQSYEQYF
TGTGCCAGCGCTCCGGGACAGTCCTACGAGCAGTACTTC
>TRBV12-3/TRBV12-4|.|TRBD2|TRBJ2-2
CATLGGGELFF
TGTGCCACCCTGGGGGGGGGGGAGCTGTTTTTT
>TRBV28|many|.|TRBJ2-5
CASKLSGFETQYF
TGTGCCAGCAAACTATCGGGTTTCGAGACCCAGTACTTC
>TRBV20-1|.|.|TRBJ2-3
CSARVFDRIDTQYF
TGCAGTGCTAGGGTATTCGACAGGATAGATACGCAGTATTTT
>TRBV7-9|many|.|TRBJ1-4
CASSLGQSTNEKLFF
TGTGCCAGCAGCTTAGGACAGTCGACTAATGAAAAACTGTTTTTT
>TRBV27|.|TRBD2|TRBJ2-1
CANSLGLFNEQFF
TGTGCCAACAGTTTGGGACTATTCAATGAGCAGTTCTTC
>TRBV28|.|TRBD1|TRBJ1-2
CASSPGQGLQYTF
TGTGCCAGCAGTCCGGGACAGGGGCTTCAGTACACCTTC
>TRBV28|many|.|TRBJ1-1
CASSLRSFEAFF
TGTGCCAGCAGTTTGAGGAGTTTTGAAGCTTTCTTT
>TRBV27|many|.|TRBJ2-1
CASSWVNQRGQSEQFF
TGTGCCAGCAGTTGGGTCAACCAGAGGGGTCAGAGTGAGCAGTTCTTC
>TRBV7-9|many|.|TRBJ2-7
CASSHVAWYEQYF
TGTGCCAGCAGCCACGTCGCTTGGTACGAGCAGTACTTC
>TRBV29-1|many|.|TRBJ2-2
CSFCKDGGVTGELFF
TGCAGCTTTTGTAAGGACGGAGGGGTCACCGGGGAGCTGTTTTTT
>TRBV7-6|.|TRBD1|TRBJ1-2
CASSLADRGYGYTF
TGTGCCAGCAGCTTAGCCGACAGGGGCTACGGCTACACCTTC
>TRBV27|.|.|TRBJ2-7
CASSWTPYEQYF
TGTGCCAGCAGTTGGACCCCCTACGAGCAGTACTTC
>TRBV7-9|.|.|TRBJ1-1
CASSLSGAVAFF
TGTGCCAGCAGCTTATCGGGGGCGGTAGCTTTCTTT
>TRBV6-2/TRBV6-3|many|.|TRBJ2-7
CASSPTESYEQYF
TGTGCCAGCAGCCCGACAGAATCCTACGAGCAGTACTTC
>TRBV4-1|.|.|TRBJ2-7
CASSQDKDLPYEQYF
TGCGCCAGCAGCCAAGATAAGGATCTTCCCTACGAGCAGTACTTC
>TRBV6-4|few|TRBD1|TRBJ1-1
CASSEGQGSTEAFF
TGTGCCAGCAGTGAGGGACAGGGTAGCACTGAAGCTTTCTTT
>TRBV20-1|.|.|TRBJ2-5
CSARRQGETQYF
TGCAGTGCTCGCCGACAAGGGGAGACCCAGTACTTC
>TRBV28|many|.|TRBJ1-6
CASSNGQGWSALHF
TGTGCCAGCAGTAACGGACAAGGTTGGTCGGCCCTCCACTTT
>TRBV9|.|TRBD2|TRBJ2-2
CASSVGLAGQTGELSF
TGTGCCAGCAGCGTGGGGCTAGCGGGCCAGACCGGGGAGCTGTCTTTT
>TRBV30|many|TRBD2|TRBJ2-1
CAWSGLAGLSEQFF
TGTGCCTGGAGTGGACTAGCGGGCTTGTCCGAGCAGTTCTTC
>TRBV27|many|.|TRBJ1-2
CASSPGTTYGYTF
TGTGCCAGCAGTCCTGGGACCACCTATGGCTACACCTTC
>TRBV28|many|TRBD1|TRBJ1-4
CASRTPYGTGREKLFF
TGTGCCAGCAGGACTCCATACGGGACAGGGCGTGAAAAACTGTTTTTT
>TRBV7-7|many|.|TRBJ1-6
CASSLIRGSPLHF
TGTGCTAGCAGCTTAATCCGTGGGTCACCCCTCCACTTT
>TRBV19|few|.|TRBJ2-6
CASSPPNSGANVLTF
TGTGCCAGTAGCCCCCCCAACTCTGGGGCCAACGTCCTGACTTTC
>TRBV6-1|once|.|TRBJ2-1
CASSETAGASYNEQFF
TGTGCCAGCAGTGAAACGGCGGGGGCCTCCTACAATGAGCAGTTCTTC
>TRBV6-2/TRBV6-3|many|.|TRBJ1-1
CASSSGVRWAFF
TGTGCCAGCAGTTCGGGAGTCCGTTGGGCTTTCTTT
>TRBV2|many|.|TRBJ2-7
CASIGDGYEQYF
TGTGCCAGCATTGGGGACGGCTACGAGCAGTACTTC
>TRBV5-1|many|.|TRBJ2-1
CASSILPGDEQFF
TGCGCCAGCAGCATACTGCCGGGGGATGAGCAGTTTTTC
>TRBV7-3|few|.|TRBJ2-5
CASSLAKGTQYF
TGTGCCAGCAGCCTAGCGAAGGGGACCCAGTACTTC
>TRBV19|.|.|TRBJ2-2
CASLGTISNTGELFF
TGTGCCAGTCTTGGGACAATCTCGAACACCGGGGAGCTGTTTTTT
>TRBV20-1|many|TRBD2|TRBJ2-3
CSAISGDTDTQYF
TGCAGTGCTATCAGCGGGGACACAGATACGCAGTATTTT
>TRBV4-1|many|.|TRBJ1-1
CASTLKGSGVGNTEAFF
TGTGCCAGCACCCTGAAAGGGTCCGGGGTAGGGAACACTGAAGCTTTCTTT
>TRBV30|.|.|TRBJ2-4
CALTALARGKNIQYF
TGTGCCCTGACCGCCCTAGCGAGGGGCAAAAACATTCAGTACTTC
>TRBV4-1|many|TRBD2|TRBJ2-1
CASSPLAGDYNEQFF
TGCGCCAGCAGCCCGCTAGCGGGGGACTACAATGAGCAGTTCTTC